This note documents a single T cell receptor beta chain sequence. Other nucleotide sequences from this sample produce the same CDR3. Original analysis: Reference gene primers were amplified, and this amplification served to estimate nucleated cell counts. Profiled with immunoSEQ multiplex PCR; TCRdb holds only in-frame clones, not every one. From that table come the V and J calls and clone size; the DNA was used to work out D and trimming. The sample shows about 130,000 clones, 84% of them seen only once. The data were obtained in a study of blood T cell repertoires in COVID-19. Study context: COVID-19 samples, acute and convalescent, were from the United States, Italy and Spain. T cells, B-cell-depleted T cells, or PBMCs supplied cDNA or gDNA.

This sequence originates from a woman aged 25 to 45 who had recovered from COVID-19. What was sequenced was peripheral blood.

The CDR3 DNA sequence: TGCAGCGTCGCGACAGGGGATGAGCAGTTCTTC. Its translation is CSVATGDEQFF. J is TRBJ2-1 and V is TRBV29-1, with 8 bases fitting TRBD1. The CDR3 has 11 residues. V lost 6 bases, J lost 8 bases, and 3 bases stayed unmatched. CDR1 SQVTM and CDR2 ANQGSEA come from the germline V gene.